This entry concerns a single T cell receptor beta chain. The J segment lost 7 bases and the V segment lost 4 bases, leaving 11 bases of the junction unmatched. CDR1 SQVTM and CDR2 ANQGSEA come from the germline V gene. The CDR3 length is 15 residues. These data are taken from a study of regulatory T cells in long-lasting Graves disease. Combining iRepertoire HTBI primers with Arm-PCR of CDR3 regions, the authors built TCR beta libraries. MiXCR, applied by TCRdb to the multiplex PCR reads, yields one record per CDR3 protein. The sample carries approximately 490,000 distinct CDR3 sequences, 16% recorded once. The time point: newly diagnosed GD, antithyroid drugs for less than 3 months. Researchers made the TCR library from RNA that was extracted from PBMCs. These data also featured in a second study, about T cells in Graves' hyperthyroidism and ophthalmopathy.

The chain has TRBV29-1 and TRBJ2-1; 9 bases are shared with TRBD2. The sequencing used peripheral blood mononuclear cells (PBMCs), collected at new diagnosis, from a patient treated with antithyroid drugs. The source of this sequence is a man in his forties or fifties with Graves disease. CDR3 bases: TGCAGCGTTGCCCGGCCTAGCGGGATAGGTAATGAGCAGTTCTTC. It encodes CSVARPSGIGNEQFF.